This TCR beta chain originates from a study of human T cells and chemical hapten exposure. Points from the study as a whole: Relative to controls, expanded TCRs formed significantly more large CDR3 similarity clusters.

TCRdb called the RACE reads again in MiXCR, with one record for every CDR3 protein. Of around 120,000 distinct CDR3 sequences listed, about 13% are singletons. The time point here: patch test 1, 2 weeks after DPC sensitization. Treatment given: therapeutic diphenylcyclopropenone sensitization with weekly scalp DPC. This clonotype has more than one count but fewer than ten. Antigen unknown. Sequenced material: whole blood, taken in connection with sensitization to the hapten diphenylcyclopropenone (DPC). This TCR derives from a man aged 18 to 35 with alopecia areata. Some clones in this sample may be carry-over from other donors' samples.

CDR3 protein: CAIKGGGNTIYF. CDR3 coding DNA: TGTGCCATCAAGGGTGGTGGAAACACCATATATTTT. This chain links TRBV10-3 with TRBJ1-3; D is uncertain. The V and J ends lost 7 bases and 3 bases respectively, with 7 bases between them. Germline CDR1 and CDR2: ENHRY and SYGVKD. The CDR3 extends over 12 amino acids.